The clone carrying this TCR beta chain was seen only a few times. The antigen is unknown. This entry belongs to a study of CD8+ T cells in alopecia areata. Whole-study findings and limits: Sharing of TCR sequences between patients (possibly for HLA-related reasons) was less clear than in mice.

Trimming shortened V by 0 bases and J by 5 bases, and 7 bases separated the two germline ends. CDR1 is MNHEY and CDR2 is SMNVEV in the germline V gene (reference sequence). The CDR3 consists of 13 residues. Reverse transcribed after extraction, RNA yielded cDNA as the sequencing template. The data were produced by immunoSEQ multiplex PCR, yet TCRdb's version contains in-frame clones alone and is incomplete. The sample lists around 300,000 clones; about 62% were seen once. Treatment of the sample: oral pan-JAK inhibitor, 5-10 mg twice daily. The sequenced sample was CD4+ T cells sorted from blood, obtained at approximately week 52, from a patient treated with tofacitinib. This sequence originates from a human donor with alopecia areata. J is TRBJ1-1 and V is TRBV27; D is uncertain. For the CDR3, the DNA is TGTGCCAGCAGTTTATCGTGGGGAACTGAAGCTTTCTTT. This translates into CASSLSWGTEAFF.